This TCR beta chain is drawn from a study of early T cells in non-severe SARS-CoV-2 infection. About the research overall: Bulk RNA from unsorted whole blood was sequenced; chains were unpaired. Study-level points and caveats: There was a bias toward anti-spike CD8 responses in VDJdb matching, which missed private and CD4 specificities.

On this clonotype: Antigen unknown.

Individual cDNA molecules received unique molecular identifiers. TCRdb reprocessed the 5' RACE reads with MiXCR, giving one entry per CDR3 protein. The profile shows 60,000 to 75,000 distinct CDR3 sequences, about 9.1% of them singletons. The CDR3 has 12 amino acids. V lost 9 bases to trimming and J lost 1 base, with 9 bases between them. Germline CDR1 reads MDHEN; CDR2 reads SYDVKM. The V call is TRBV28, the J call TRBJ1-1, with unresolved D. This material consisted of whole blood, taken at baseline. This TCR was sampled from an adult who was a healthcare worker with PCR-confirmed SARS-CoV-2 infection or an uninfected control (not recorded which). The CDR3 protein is CASKTANTEAFF. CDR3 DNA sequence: TGTGCCAGTAAGACTGCGAACACTGAAGCTTTCTTT.